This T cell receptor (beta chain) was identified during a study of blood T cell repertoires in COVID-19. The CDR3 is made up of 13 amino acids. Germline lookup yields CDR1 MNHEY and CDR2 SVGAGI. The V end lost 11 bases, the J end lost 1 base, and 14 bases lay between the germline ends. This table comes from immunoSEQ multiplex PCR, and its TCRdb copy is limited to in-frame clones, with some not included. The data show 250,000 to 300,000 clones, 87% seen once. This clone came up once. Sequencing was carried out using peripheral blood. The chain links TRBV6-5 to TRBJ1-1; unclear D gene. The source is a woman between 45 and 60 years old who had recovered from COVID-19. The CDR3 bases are TGTGCCTCTCAGGAGCGGTGGAACACTGAAGCTTTCTTT. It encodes CASQERWNTEAFF.